This T cell receptor (beta chain) derives from a study of PD-1 blockade in classical Hodgkin lymphoma. The study, taken as a whole, reports: TCR diversity rose significantly by C4D1 in CD4+ but not CD8+ cells. It was reported that newly diagnosed patients had less baseline TCR diversity than healthy donors.

Every patient experienced relapse after autologous stem cell transplantation, and brentuximab vedotin exposure varied. Germline values: CDR1 SGHDN, CDR2 FVKESK. V was pared by 2 bases and J by 13 bases, with 11 bases of the junction left unmatched. The CDR3 covers 14 residues. With respect to this clone: What it binds is unknown.

Sequenced by immunoSEQ multiplex PCR; TCRdb stores in-frame clones only, minus some. The sample yields approximately 60,000 clones, 90% seen once. The starting material was peripheral blood mononuclear cells (PBMCs), obtained at baseline. This chain uses TRBV14 with TRBJ2-3, with TRBD1 identical over 8 bases. This receptor was identified in a human donor with classical Hodgkin lymphoma. The CDR3 region has the DNA TGTGCCAGCAGCCAATTTCCGGGACAGGCCCTCGAGTATTTT. This sequence encodes CASSQFPGQALEYF.